This TCR beta chain was identified in a study of T cell responses to AZD1222 COVID-19 vaccine. Whole-study results and caveats: In the spike-specific TCR repertoire, nearly half reportedly target unmutated variant regions.

A word on this clone: Its antigen is unidentified.

The method was immunoSEQ multiplex PCR; TCRdb's version includes in-frame clones alone and lacks a portion of them. Here the sample spans approximately 140,000 clones, around 88% being singletons. The CDR3 sequence is 11 residues long. The germline V gene encodes CDR1 DFQATT and CDR2 SNEGSKA (reference sequence). The V gene end was trimmed by 3 bases and the J gene end by 9 bases; junction bases not matched to a gene: 3. The TCR sequence derives from an adult in good health. The chain carries TRBV20-1 and TRBJ1-1; TRBD1 matches at 8 bases. Material: peripheral blood, obtained on day 0 of AZD1222 vaccination. CDR3 sequence reads: CSASGQGQAFF. CDR3 nucleotide sequence: TGCAGTGCTAGTGGACAGGGACAAGCTTTCTTT.